Presented here are 16 T cell receptor beta chains from one specimen sequenced in a study of blood T cells in healthy people across ages. The second PCR ran about 6 to 12 cycles with a sample-barcoded 5' primer and J-beta primers. TCRdb processed the 5' RACE reads anew with MiXCR; each CDR3 protein has one entry. This table has 1 million or so distinct CDR3 sequences, 20% to 25% appearing once. The data also belong to a second study, concerning T cells of mothers and their children.

The sequencing input was blood. Every receptor here comes from a girl aged 2-10 years in good health.

The rearrangement links TRBV12-3 or TRBV12-4 to TRBJ2-1; D not certain. Trimming removed 1 base at V and 5 bases at J, with 6 bases between. The CDR3 contains 13 residues. DNA for the CDR3: TGTGCCAGCAGTTTAGAGCCCCACAATGAGCAGTTCTTC. It specifies CASSLEPHNEQFF.

This clonotype was detected a few times. The chain is built from TRBV4-1 and TRBJ2-4; no clear D. Germline V gene sequence: CDR1 MGHRA, CDR2 YSYEKL. The CDR3 is made up of 15 amino acids. Trimming cost V 1 base and J 0 bases, with 7 bases left between them. The DNA for the CDR3 is TGCGCCAGCAGCCAAGTCGAGTTAGCCAAAAACATTCAGTACTTC. Protein: CASSQVELAKNIQYF.

The chain uses TRBV6-1 and TRBJ2-1; D remains ambiguous. There are 14 residues in the CDR3. The V end lost 2 bases, the J end lost 6 bases, and 11 bases lay between the germline ends. Germline V gene lookup returns CDR1 MNHNS and CDR2 SASEGT. The CDR3 here is CASSENENANEQFF. The CDR3 DNA reads as TGTGCCAGCAGTGAAAACGAAAACGCCAATGAGCAGTTCTTC.

This clonotype was seen a handful of times. The chain links TRBV10-3 to TRBJ2-1; D uncertain. V was trimmed by 1 base and J by 0 bases, leaving 1 base between them. Germline assignment: CDR1 ENHRY and CDR2 SYGVKD. CDR3 length: 13 amino acids. The CDR3 DNA reads TGTGCCATCAGTGAGTACTCCTACAATGAGCAGTTCTTC. It codes for CAISEYSYNEQFF.

The chain links TRBV7-9 to TRBJ2-5; D gene unclear. The J call is uncertain, as TRBJ2-1 better fits the DNA end. CDR3 length equals 12 residues. Germline V gene sequence: CDR1 SEHNR, CDR2 FQNEAQ (reference sequence). The CDR3: CASSLQLSEQFF. CDR3 nucleotides: TGTGCCAGCAGCTTACAACTAAGTGAGCAGTTCTTC.

This clonotype was detected only a few times. This chain connects TRBV29-1 to TRBJ2-5; a possible D gene is TRBD1 (6 bases). The DNA end is more similar to TRBJ2-7, so the J call may be wrong. CDR3 length: 16 residues. The germline V gene encodes CDR1 SQVTM and CDR2 ANQGSEA. CDR3 DNA: TGCAGCGTTGAAGGGCTGGCAGGGGCGAGAGGTTACGAGCAGTACTTC. Amino acid sequence: CSVEGLAGARGYEQYF.

V usage is TRBV2 and J usage is TRBJ2-1, with TRBD2 identical over 7 bases. In germline, CDR1 is SNHLY, CDR2 FYNNEI. Trimming removed 10 bases from V and 8 bases from J; junction bases left unmatched: 14. There are 14 residues in the CDR3. The DNA for the CDR3 is TGTGCCACCCAATACCGACTAGCCTTGGATGAGCAGTTCTTC. Translating it yields CATQYRLALDEQFF.

The rearrangement links TRBV20-1 to TRBJ2-5, with TRBD2 identical over 11 bases. The V segment lost 6 bases and the J segment 1 base; nucleotides outside the gene matches: 7. There are 15 residues in the CDR3. Germline V gives CDR1 DFQATT, CDR2 SNEGSKA (reference sequence). CDR3: CSAPTSGARQETQYF. CDR3 sequence (DNA): TGCAGTGCCCCGACTAGCGGGGCGCGCCAAGAGACCCAGTACTTC.

This clonotype was observed a few times. The chain joins TRBV4-1 to TRBJ1-1, with 8 bases fitting TRBD1. Germline V CDR1 and CDR2: MGHRA, YSYEKL. There are 16 residues in the CDR3. V lost 6 bases to trimming and J lost 2 bases; unmatched junction nucleotides: 11. CDR3 sequence reads: CASRQGHTGGNTEAFF. The DNA for the CDR3 is TGCGCCAGCAGGCAGGGACACACAGGGGGTAACACTGAAGCTTTCTTT.

This clonotype was observed a few times. The chain combines TRBV7-2 with TRBJ2-5, with D tentatively TRBD1 (5 bases). In germline, CDR1 is SGHTA, CDR2 FQGNSA. With 4 bases removed from V and 3 bases from J, the gap between germline ends came to 18 bases. The CDR3 sequence is 16 residues long. The CDR3 DNA is TGTGCCAGCAGCTATAAGCGATGGGTGACAGAAGAGACCCAGTACTTC. As protein: CASSYKRWVTEETQYF.

The chain carries TRBV12-3 or TRBV12-4 and TRBJ2-1; 9 bases map to TRBD2. The CDR3 loop spans 15 amino acids. Losses at the gene ends were 5 bases for V and 5 bases for J; bases not matched to a gene: 7. This chain's CDR3 is CASSRSGLAHNEQFF. CDR3 nucleotide sequence: TGTGCCAGCAGTAGGTCGGGACTAGCACACAATGAGCAGTTCTTC.

This clonotype occurred a few times. The CDR3 is CASSQQRQIDTQYF. For the CDR3, the DNA is TGTGCCAGCAGCCAACAGAGGCAAATAGATACGCAGTATTTT. The chain links TRBV11-2 to TRBJ2-3; D ambiguous. CDR1 is SGHAT and CDR2 is FQNNGV in the germline V gene. The V gene lost 5 bases and the J gene lost 5 bases, with 14 bases spanning the gap. The CDR3 is 14 residues long.

The chain employs TRBV29-1 and TRBJ2-5, with 9 bases lining up with TRBD2. The CDR3 totals 13 residues. Germline CDR1 SQVTM, CDR2 ANQGSEA. After removal of 5 bases from V and 5 bases from J, the junction contained 6 bases not matched to a gene. CDR3 loop: CSVHLAGRETQYF. Here the CDR3 DNA reads TGCAGCGTTCACCTAGCGGGAAGGGAGACCCAGTACTTC.

J is TRBJ2-7 and V is TRBV6-2 or TRBV6-3; possible D gene TRBD2, 5 bases. The CDR3 is 14 residues long. Germline V gene lookup returns CDR1 MNHEY and CDR2 SVGEGT. The V end lost 11 bases, the J end lost 4 bases, and 21 bases lay between the germline ends. As DNA, the CDR3 is TGTGCCTCCCGCTGGCTAGCTGGCGGGTACGAGCAGTACTTC. Amino acids: CASRWLAGGYEQYF.

The chain has TRBV29-1 and TRBJ1-1, with D maybe TRBD1 (6 bases). Trimming took off 8 bases at V and 2 bases at J, with 15 bases between the two ends. Per germline, CDR1 SQVTM and CDR2 ANQGSEA. CDR3 length equals 13 residues. CDR3 sequence: CSFRGGPNTEAFF. The CDR3 DNA reads TGCAGCTTTCGTGGGGGGCCTAACACTGAAGCTTTCTTT.

The chain links TRBV6-5 to TRBJ2-3; 9 bases are a match to TRBD2. The CDR3 is 18 residues long. The junction had 17 bases not matched to a gene; V was cut back by 4 bases and J by 6 bases. Germline V gene lookup returns CDR1 MNHEY and CDR2 SVGAGI. CDR3 sequence reads: CASSSIDTGGGARDTQYF. Written as DNA, the CDR3 is TGTGCCAGCAGTTCCATTGATACGGGCGGGGGGGCCAGGGATACGCAGTATTTT.